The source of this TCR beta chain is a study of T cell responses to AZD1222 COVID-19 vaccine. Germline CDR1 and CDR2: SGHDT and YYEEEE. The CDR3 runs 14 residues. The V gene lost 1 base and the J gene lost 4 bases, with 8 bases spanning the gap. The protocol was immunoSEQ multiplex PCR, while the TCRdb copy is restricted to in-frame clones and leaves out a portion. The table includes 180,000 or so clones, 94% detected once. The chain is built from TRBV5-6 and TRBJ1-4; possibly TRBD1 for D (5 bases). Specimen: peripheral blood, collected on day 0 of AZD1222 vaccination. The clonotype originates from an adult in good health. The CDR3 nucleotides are TGTGCCAGCAGCTTGAGGAGGGGTAATGAAAAACTGTTTTTT. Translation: CASSLRRGNEKLFF.